This T cell receptor (beta chain) was sequenced in a study of identical twins. Findings of the study overall: Conclusions rested on cross-sectional statistics rather than following the same donors. Sharing of beta out-of-frame sequences by twins showed a weaker excess.

MiXCR, applied by TCRdb to the 5' RACE reads, yields one record per CDR3 protein. Of about 700,000 distinct CDR3 sequences in the sample, around 8.3% were seen once. This CDR3 is built from 14 residues. Deletions cut 5 bases from V and 2 bases from J, with 12 bases between. Germline V gene lookup returns CDR1 MNHNS and CDR2 SASEGT. This clonotype has at least ten counts. The antigen remains undetermined. Separately, the same data were catalogued under a study of yellow fever vaccine responses in identical twins.

The chain recombines TRBV6-1 with TRBJ2-5, with D possibly matching TRBD1 (6 bases). The clonotype originates from a woman in her late teens or twenties in good health. The sequencing sample was made of PBMCs. This CDR3 is CASSQGSAQETQYF. The CDR3 DNA is TGTGCCAGCAGTCAGGGGTCAGCACAAGAGACCCAGTACTTC.